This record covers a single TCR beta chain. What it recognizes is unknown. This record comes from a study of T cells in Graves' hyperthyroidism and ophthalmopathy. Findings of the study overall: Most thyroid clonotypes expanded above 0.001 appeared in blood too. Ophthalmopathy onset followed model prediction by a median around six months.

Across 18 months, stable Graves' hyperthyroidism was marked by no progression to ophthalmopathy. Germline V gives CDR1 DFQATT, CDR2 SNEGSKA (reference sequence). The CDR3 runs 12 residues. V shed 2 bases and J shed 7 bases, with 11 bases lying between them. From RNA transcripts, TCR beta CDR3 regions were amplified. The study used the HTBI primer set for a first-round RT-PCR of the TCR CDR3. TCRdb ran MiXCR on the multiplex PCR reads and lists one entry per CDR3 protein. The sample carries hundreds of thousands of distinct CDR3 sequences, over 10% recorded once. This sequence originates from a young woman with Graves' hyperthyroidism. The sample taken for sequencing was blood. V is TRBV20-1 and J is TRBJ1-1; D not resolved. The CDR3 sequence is CSARTVGVEAFF. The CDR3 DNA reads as TGCAGTGCTAGAACGGTCGGGGTTGAAGCTTTCTTT.